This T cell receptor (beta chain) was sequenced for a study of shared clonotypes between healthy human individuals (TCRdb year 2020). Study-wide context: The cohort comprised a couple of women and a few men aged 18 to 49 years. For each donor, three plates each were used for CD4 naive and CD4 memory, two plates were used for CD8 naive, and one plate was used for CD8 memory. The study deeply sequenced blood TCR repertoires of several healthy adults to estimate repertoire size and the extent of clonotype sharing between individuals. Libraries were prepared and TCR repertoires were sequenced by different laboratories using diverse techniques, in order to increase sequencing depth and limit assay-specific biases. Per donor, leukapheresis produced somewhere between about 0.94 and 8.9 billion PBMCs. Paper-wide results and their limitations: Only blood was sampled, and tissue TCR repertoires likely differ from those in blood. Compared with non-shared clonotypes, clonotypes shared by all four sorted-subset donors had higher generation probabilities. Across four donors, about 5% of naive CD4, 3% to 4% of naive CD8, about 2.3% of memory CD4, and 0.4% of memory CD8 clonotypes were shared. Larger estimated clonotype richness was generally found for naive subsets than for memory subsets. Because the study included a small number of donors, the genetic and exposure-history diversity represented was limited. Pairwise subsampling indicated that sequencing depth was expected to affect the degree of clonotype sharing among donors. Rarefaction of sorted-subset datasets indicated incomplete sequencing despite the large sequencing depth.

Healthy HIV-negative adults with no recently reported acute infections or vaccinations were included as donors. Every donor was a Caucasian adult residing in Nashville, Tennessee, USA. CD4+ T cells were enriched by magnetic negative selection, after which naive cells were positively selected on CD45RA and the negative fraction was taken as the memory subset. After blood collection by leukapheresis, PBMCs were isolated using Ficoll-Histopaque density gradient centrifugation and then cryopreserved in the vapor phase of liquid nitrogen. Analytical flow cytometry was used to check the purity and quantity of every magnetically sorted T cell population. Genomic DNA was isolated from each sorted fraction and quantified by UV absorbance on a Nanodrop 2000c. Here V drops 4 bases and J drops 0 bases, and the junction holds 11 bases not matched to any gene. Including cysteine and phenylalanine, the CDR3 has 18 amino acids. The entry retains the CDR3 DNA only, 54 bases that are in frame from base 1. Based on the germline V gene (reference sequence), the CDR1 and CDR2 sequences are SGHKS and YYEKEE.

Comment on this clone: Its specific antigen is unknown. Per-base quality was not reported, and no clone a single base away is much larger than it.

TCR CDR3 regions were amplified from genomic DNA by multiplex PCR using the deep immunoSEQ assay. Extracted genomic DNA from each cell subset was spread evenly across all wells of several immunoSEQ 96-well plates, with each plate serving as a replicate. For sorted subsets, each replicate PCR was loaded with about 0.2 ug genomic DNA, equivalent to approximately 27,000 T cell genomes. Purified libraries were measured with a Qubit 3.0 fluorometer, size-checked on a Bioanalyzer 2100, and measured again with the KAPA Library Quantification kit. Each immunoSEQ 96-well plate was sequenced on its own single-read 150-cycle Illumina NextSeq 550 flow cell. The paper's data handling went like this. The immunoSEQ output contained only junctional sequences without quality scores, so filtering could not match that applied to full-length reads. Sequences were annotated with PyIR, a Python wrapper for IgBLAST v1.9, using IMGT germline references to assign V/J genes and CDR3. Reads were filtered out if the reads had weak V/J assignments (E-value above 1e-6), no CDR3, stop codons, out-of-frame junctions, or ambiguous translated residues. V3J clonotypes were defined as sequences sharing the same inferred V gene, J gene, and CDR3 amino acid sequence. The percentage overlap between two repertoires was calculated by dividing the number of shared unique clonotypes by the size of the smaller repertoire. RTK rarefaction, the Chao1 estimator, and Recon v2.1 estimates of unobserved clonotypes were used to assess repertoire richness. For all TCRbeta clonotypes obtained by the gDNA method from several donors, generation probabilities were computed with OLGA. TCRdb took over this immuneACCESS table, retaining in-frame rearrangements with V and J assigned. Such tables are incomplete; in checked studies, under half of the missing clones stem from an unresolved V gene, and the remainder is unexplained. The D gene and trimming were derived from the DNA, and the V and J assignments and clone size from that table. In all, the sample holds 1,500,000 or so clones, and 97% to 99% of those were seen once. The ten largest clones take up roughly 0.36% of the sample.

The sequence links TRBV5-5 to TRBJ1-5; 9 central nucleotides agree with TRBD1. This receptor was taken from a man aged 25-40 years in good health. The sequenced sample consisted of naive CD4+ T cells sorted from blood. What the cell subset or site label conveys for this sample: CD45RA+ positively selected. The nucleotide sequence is TGTGCCAGCAGCGGCGACGACAGGGGGACAGATAGCAATCAGCCCCAGCATTTT. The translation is CASSGDDRGTDSNQPQHF. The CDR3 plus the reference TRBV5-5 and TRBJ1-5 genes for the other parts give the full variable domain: DAGVTQSPTHLIKTRGQQVTLRCSPISGHKSVSWYQQVLGQGPQFIFQYYEKEERGRGNFPDRFSARQFPNYSSELNVNALLLGDSALYLCASSGDDRGTDSNQPQHFGDGTRLSIL.